This TCR beta chain was sequenced for a study of T cells in Graves' hyperthyroidism and ophthalmopathy. General observations from the study: Most thyroid clonotypes expanded above 0.001 were also detected in blood. Stable hyperthyroidism was told apart from ophthalmopathy by a model built on 13 V-J features.

Trimming took 1 base from V and 2 from J; bases not matched to a gene: 8. This CDR3 has 17 residues. CDR1 MGHRA and CDR2 YSYEKL come from the germline V gene. Amplification targeted TCR beta CDR3 regions from RNA transcripts. HTBI primers were the set used in a first-round RT-PCR of the TCR CDR3. TCRdb re-derived calls from the multiplex PCR reads in MiXCR, one entry per CDR3 protein. The data show 500,000 to 600,000 distinct CDR3 sequences, 16% seen once. Each patient was aged 18 to 65 and had newly diagnosed hyperthyroidism of under 2 months' duration. This clonotype has a handful of counts. Its antigen remains unidentified.

The chain employs TRBV4-1 and TRBJ1-2; 9 nucleotides match TRBD1. This receptor was identified in a young woman with Graves' hyperthyroidism. Material: blood. The DNA of the CDR3 is TGCGCCAGCAGCCAAGCTACCCGGGACAGGGTCAACTATGGCTACACCTTC. It encodes CASSQATRDRVNYGYTF.